Below are 25 T cell receptor beta chains sequenced from a single sample in a study of cytomegalovirus exposure and HLA in healthy donors. PCR primers comprised 60 Vbeta and 13 Jbeta primers. Only in-frame clones appear in the TCRdb table, and some are missing; sequencing was by immunoSEQ multiplex PCR. Of about 170,000 clones detected, around three quarters appear once; the ten largest clones hold roughly 7.1%. Input material: PBMCs. The origin of the receptors is a man aged 40-49 years in good health and CMV-seropositive.

DNA of the CDR3: TGTGCCAGCAGCTTGGTCGCTAATGAAAAACTGTTTTTT. Translated: CASSLVANEKLFF. V is TRBV5-5 and J is TRBJ1-4; D remains unclear. V was pared by 0 bases and J by 3 bases, with 3 bases between. The CDR3 totals 13 residues. Germline V gene lookup returns CDR1 SGHKS and CDR2 YYEKEE (reference sequence).

V is TRBV9 and J is TRBJ2-3; D may be TRBD1 (6 bases). V dropped 0 bases and J dropped 3 bases, with 11 bases sitting between them. The CDR3 is 15 residues long. Germline assignment: CDR1 SGDLS and CDR2 YYNGEE. The CDR3 reads CASSVAGVLTDTQYF. CDR3 bases: TGTGCCAGCAGCGTAGCAGGGGTCCTTACAGATACGCAGTATTTT.

On this clone: The junction shows a germline mismatch at one end, possibly a read error. This sequence joins TRBV27 and TRBJ2-3; 7 nucleotides agree with TRBD2. The CDR3 length is 13 residues. Germline assignment: CDR1 MNHEY and CDR2 SMNVEV (reference sequence). The CDR3 DNA is TGTGCCAGCAGCCCTGCTGGGGGGGGATACGCTTCCTTT. This encodes CASSPAGGGYASF.

The rearrangement uses TRBV5-1 and TRBJ2-1; possible D gene TRBD2, 5 bases. The CDR3 runs 16 residues. Germline V gene lookup returns CDR1 SGHRS and CDR2 YFSETQ. The ends were cut back, 0 bases at V and 6 bases at J, with 16 bases in the middle. The CDR3 is CASSLGLPKAGNEQFF. In nucleotides, the CDR3 is TGCGCCAGCAGCTTGGGACTACCTAAGGCCGGCAATGAGCAGTTCTTC.

The chain employs TRBV9 and TRBJ1-2; D is unclear. The CDR3 runs to 13 residues. V was shortened by 2 bases and J by 7 bases, with 12 bases between the two germline ends. Germline V gene lookup returns CDR1 SGDLS and CDR2 YYNGEE. The CDR3 nucleotides are TGTGCCAGCAGCGTCGGGGAGAACGCTGGCTACACCTTC. Its protein is CASSVGENAGYTF.

The chain couples TRBV5-8 to TRBJ1-1, with 7 nucleotides matching TRBD1. Per the germline V gene, CDR1 is SGHTS and CDR2 is YDEGEE. The CDR3 spans 15 residues. The V segment lost 4 bases and the J segment 0 bases; nucleotides outside the gene matches: 6. The CDR3 nucleotides are TGTGCCAGCAGCCTGGGACAGACCATGAACACTGAAGCTTTCTTT. Residues: CASSLGQTMNTEAFF.

The chain couples TRBV11-1 to TRBJ2-7; D gene uncertain. The germline V and J ends were trimmed by 6 bases and 0 bases, with 15 bases remaining between them. The CDR3 is 15 residues long. Germline V gene sequence: CDR1 SGHAT, CDR2 FQDESV (reference sequence). As DNA, the CDR3 is TGTGCCAGCAGTCATACGATCCCGAGCTCCTACGAGCAGTACTTC. As protein: CASSHTIPSSYEQYF.

The chain recombines TRBV11-2 with TRBJ2-3; possibly TRBD2 for D (5 bases). This CDR3 region has 15 residues. In germline, CDR1 is SGHAT, CDR2 FQNNGV. Trimming left V 1 base short and J 0 bases short, with 8 bases between. The CDR3 nucleotides read TGTGCCAGCAGCTTAGTGAGGGCTAGCACAGATACGCAGTATTTT. This codes for CASSLVRASTDTQYF. Full variable domain (remainder filled in from reference TRBV11-2 and TRBJ2-3): EAGVAQSPRYKIIEKRQSVAFWCNPISGHATLYWYQQILGQGPKLLIQFQNNGVVDDSQLPKDRFSAERLKGVDSTLKIQPAKLEDSAVYLCASSLVRASTDTQYFGPGTRLTVL.

The chain links TRBV16 to TRBJ1-5; 9 bases match TRBD1. Germline loops: CDR1 KGHSY, CDR2 FQNENV. The CDR3 runs 14 residues. V gave up 5 bases and J gave up 10 bases; unmatched junction bases: 9. The CDR3 DNA reads TGTGCCAGCAGCACAGGGACAGGGAAGGAACCCCAGCATTTT. Protein sequence: CASSTGTGKEPQHF.

The chain employs TRBV6-1 and TRBJ2-3; D perhaps matches TRBD2 (5 bases). CDR1 is MNHNS and CDR2 is SASEGT in the germline V gene. The CDR3 runs 15 residues. V was trimmed by 4 bases and J by 1 base, leaving 12 bases between them. The CDR3 nucleotides are TGTGCCAGCAGTGCCGCTAGCCCCCGCACAGATACGCAGTATTTT. It translates to CASSAASPRTDTQYF.

This clone was seen repeatedly, ten times or more. The chain carries TRBV29-1 and TRBJ1-3; 7 bases line up with TRBD1. The trim removed 6 bases at V and 2 bases at J, leaving 4 bases unmatched. Germline values: CDR1 SQVTM, CDR2 ANQGSEA. The length of the CDR3 is 13 residues. Written as DNA, the CDR3 is TGCAGCGTAGGGGGGACAGCTGGAAACACCATATATTTT. Translating gives CSVGGTAGNTIYF.

In this sample, this clone turned up once. CDR3 sequence reads: CASSQLTGGNSPLHF. In nucleotides, the CDR3 is TGTGCCAGCAGCCAACTGACAGGGGGCAATTCACCCCTCCACTTT. This rearrangement joins TRBV14 to TRBJ1-6; 10 bases agree with TRBD1. Germline V CDR1 and CDR2: SGHDN, FVKESK. Trimming took 2 bases from V and 7 from J; bases not matched to a gene: 2. The CDR3 contains 15 residues.

The chain uses TRBV18 and TRBJ1-1, with 7 bases lining up with TRBD1. V trimming: 2 bases; J trimming: 10 bases; junction bases outside the gene matches: 10. Germline values: CDR1 KGHSH, CDR2 LQKENI. The CDR3 runs to 14 residues. This chain's CDR3 is CASSPGTAPQGAFF. CDR3 bases: TGTGCCAGCTCACCAGGGACAGCACCCCAGGGAGCTTTCTTT.

V gene TRBV6-1 combines with J gene TRBJ2-3; 8 bases line up with TRBD2. There are 17 residues in the CDR3. Germline CDR1 MNHNS, CDR2 SASEGT. J was trimmed by 2 bases and V by 4 bases; bases with no gene match: 11. CDR3 in DNA: TGTGCCAGCAGTGTTCGGCTAGCGGGCGCCCTCACAGATACGCAGTATTTT. The encoded protein is CASSVRLAGALTDTQYF.

This sequence joins TRBV2 and TRBJ2-1, with 8 nucleotides matching TRBD2. CDR3 length: 16 residues. The trim removed 5 bases at V and 4 bases at J, leaving 10 bases unmatched. Germline CDR1 SNHLY, CDR2 FYNNEI. This CDR3 is CASSTKVLAGYNEQFF. Written as DNA, the CDR3 is TGTGCCAGCAGTACGAAGGTGTTAGCGGGGTACAATGAGCAGTTCTTC. The variable domain in full, with the rest retrieved from reference TRBV2 and TRBJ2-1, is EPEVTQTPSHQVTQMGQEVILRCVPISNHLYFYWYRQILGQKVEFLVSFYNNEISEKSEIFDDQFSVERPDGSNFTLKIRSTKLEDSAMYFCASSTKVLAGYNEQFFGPGTRLTVL.

This clone was seen only a few times. The chain combines TRBV13 with TRBJ2-5, with 10 bases identical to TRBD2. The germline CDR1 and CDR2 sequences are PRHDT and FYEKMQ (reference sequence). The CDR3 consists of 14 residues. Unmatched junction bases numbered 9, after V lost 4 bases and J lost 10 bases. CDR3 residues: CASSSLAGERGQYF. The CDR3 nucleotides read TGTGCCAGCAGCTCCCTAGCGGGGGAGCGAGGCCAGTACTTC.

V gene TRBV6-5 combines with J gene TRBJ2-1, with TRBD1 matching over 8 bases. This CDR3 region has 16 residues. With V trimmed by 2 bases and J by 3 bases, 6 bases remained unmatched. CDR1 and CDR2 (germline): MNHEY, SVGAGI. In DNA, the CDR3 is TGTGCCAGCAGTTACCAATGGGACAGGAGCTACAATGAGCAGTTCTTC. It yields the protein CASSYQWDRSYNEQFF.

The chain has TRBV27 and TRBJ2-7; D possibly corresponds to TRBD2 (6 bases). Germline-derived CDR1 and CDR2 are MNHEY and SMNVEV (reference sequence). The CDR3 loop spans 14 amino acids. V was trimmed by 0 bases and J by 2 bases, leaving 8 bases between them. CDR3 nucleotide sequence: TGTGCCAGCAGTTTATCCGGGAGAGCCTACGAGCAGTACTTC. Its protein product is CASSLSGRAYEQYF.

A few counts support this clone. This chain joins TRBV4-1 and TRBJ1-1; D gene uncertain. V was pared by 5 bases and J by 1 base, with 11 bases between. The CDR3 spans 14 residues. Germline CDR1 and CDR2: MGHRA and YSYEKL. CDR3 protein: CASSEGAKNTEAFF. CDR3 coding DNA: TGCGCCAGCAGCGAGGGAGCGAAGAACACTGAAGCTTTCTTT.

In DNA, the CDR3 is TGTGCCAGCAGTGAGCAAGGGGCAGGGGAGACCCAGTACTTC. Protein product: CASSEQGAGETQYF. The V gene is TRBV2, the J gene TRBJ2-5, with D tentatively TRBD1 (5 bases). V lost 3 bases and J lost 5, with 13 bases in between. Germline CDR1 is SNHLY and CDR2 is FYNNEI. CDR3 size: 14 residues.

The chain recombines TRBV9 with TRBJ1-3; TRBD1 agrees at 8 bases. J lost 8 bases, V lost 4 bases, and 8 bases had no gene match. From germline, CDR1 is SGDLS and CDR2 YYNGEE. The CDR3 loop spans 14 amino acids. The CDR3 loop reads CASSSGQGQDTIYF. CDR3 in DNA: TGTGCCAGCAGCTCAGGACAGGGACAAGACACCATATATTTT.

The V and J genes are TRBV5-6 and TRBJ1-4; D is unresolved. CDR3 length: 15 residues. Germline CDR1 SGHDT, CDR2 YYEEEE. The V end was cut by 3 bases, the J end by 4 bases, with 13 bases between. CDR3 nucleotide sequence: TGTGCCAGCAGCTCGGAGGTCGGGGTTAATGAAAAACTGTTTTTT. This sequence encodes CASSSEVGVNEKLFF.

This clone was seen only once. The rearrangement joins TRBV12-2 to TRBJ1-4. TRBV12-2 is deemed a pseudogene. The CDR3 consists of 14 residues. The chain's CDR3 is CASRPGWAGEKLFF. For the CDR3, the DNA is TGTGCAAGTCGCCCCGGGTGGGCGGGAGAAAAACTGTTTTTT.

This clone has a single count. This chain connects TRBV7-9 to TRBJ1-2; no definite D call. Germline values: CDR1 SEHNR, CDR2 FQNEAQ (reference sequence). The CDR3 loop spans 15 amino acids. V was shortened by 1 base and J by 6 bases, with 15 bases between the two germline ends. CDR3: CASSLEVPSGHGYTF. CDR3 DNA: TGTGCCAGCAGCTTAGAGGTCCCGTCAGGTCATGGCTACACCTTC.

This chain links TRBV9 with TRBJ1-1; D remains unclear. The V gene's germline CDR1 is SGDLS and CDR2 YYNGEE. Trimming cost V 0 bases and J 9 bases, with 12 bases left between them. The CDR3 runs 13 residues. The CDR3 reads CASSVGADPQAFF. DNA for the CDR3: TGTGCCAGCAGCGTAGGGGCCGACCCTCAAGCTTTCTTT.